This paragraph reports one T cell receptor (beta chain). This entry belongs to a study of cytomegalovirus exposure and HLA in healthy donors. The PCR contained 60 Vbeta and 13 Jbeta primers. The method was immunoSEQ multiplex PCR; TCRdb's version includes in-frame clones alone and lacks a portion of them. The sample lists some 130,000 clones, approximately 68% seen once, with 1.5% to 2% in the top ten. The clonotype was recovered from a man aged 25 to 45 in good health and CMV-seropositive. Sequenced material: PBMCs.

The CDR3 loop is CASSDFGRGTEAFF. DNA for the CDR3: TGCGCCAGCAGTGACTTCGGCAGGGGCACTGAAGCTTTCTTT. V is TRBV10-1 and J is TRBJ1-1; TRBD1 might be the D (6 bases). Trimming left V 3 bases short and J 4 bases short, with 12 bases between. Germline loops: CDR1 WNHNN, CDR2 SYGVQD (reference sequence). The CDR3 length is 14 residues.